This TCR beta chain was captured by sequencing in a study of cytomegalovirus exposure and HLA in healthy donors. Turning to the study itself: Earlier, 200 million or so T cells were analyzed, and 117 million unique TCR beta sequences were found among them. Study results and limitations: According to the study, 180 or so TCR beta chains were cytomegalovirus-associated. Productive rates of about 90% or about 30% were seen for most TCR beta V segments in an earlier analysis. A link between a missense DCLRE1C variant and TCR beta V- and J-gene trimming emerged from a later analysis.

Remarks on this clone: Its antigen is not identified.

CDR1 MNHNY and CDR2 SVGAGI come from the germline V gene (reference sequence). The germline V and J ends were trimmed by 6 bases and 0 bases, with 15 bases remaining between them. The CDR3 sequence is 16 residues long. The PCR had 60 Vbeta and 13 Jbeta primers. The data were produced by immunoSEQ multiplex PCR, yet TCRdb's version contains in-frame clones alone and is incomplete. The sample shows 110,000 to 150,000 clones, around 77% of them seen only once. The specimen was PBMCs. The V and J genes are TRBV6-6 and TRBJ1-3; possibly TRBD1 for D (6 bases). This receptor was obtained from a woman in her forties or fifties in good health and CMV-seronegative. The CDR3 spells CASSHIWTDSGNTIYF. Here the CDR3 DNA reads TGTGCCAGCAGCCACATATGGACAGACTCTGGAAACACCATATATTTT.